These 17 T cell receptor beta chains originate from one sample sequenced in a study of T cells in Graves' hyperthyroidism and ophthalmopathy. The investigators amplified TCR beta CDR3 regions from RNA transcripts. The HTBI set primed first-round TCR CDR3 RT-PCR. Each CDR3 protein is one row after TCRdb ran MiXCR on the multiplex PCR reads. The table includes 550,000 to 850,000 distinct CDR3 sequences, over 15% detected once. The sequencing input was blood. These receptors all stem from a woman aged 45 to 65 with Graves' hyperthyroidism that later progressed to Graves' ophthalmopathy.

V and J are TRBV12-5 and TRBJ2-2; D may be TRBD1 (5 bases). Trimming pared 5 bases from V and 11 bases from J, leaving 12 bases between. The CDR3 runs 12 residues. The germline gives CDR1 LGHNT, CDR2 FRNRAP. The CDR3 region is CASGDQGVELFF. In nucleotides, the CDR3 is TGTGCTAGTGGTGACCAGGGCGTCGAGCTGTTTTTT.

V and J are TRBV12-3 or TRBV12-4 and TRBJ1-6; D call uncertain. V dropped 5 bases and J dropped 6 bases, with 23 bases sitting between them. This CDR3 region has 18 residues. The CDR3 DNA follows: TGTGCCAGCAGTGCGACCAGATCCGGGTCTTGGACTAATTCACCCCTCCACTTT. Protein product: CASSATRSGSWTNSPLHF.

The CDR3 coding sequence is TGTGCCAGCACCCCTCTAGGTAGCTCCTATAATTCACCCCTCCACTTT. Translating it yields CASTPLGSSYNSPLHF. This chain uses TRBV11-2 with TRBJ1-6; no clear D. The V end was cut by 7 bases, the J end by 0 bases, with 13 bases between. Germline V gives CDR1 SGHAT, CDR2 FQNNGV. The CDR3 is made up of 16 amino acids.

This clonotype showed up many times. The rearrangement uses TRBV11-2 and TRBJ2-3; D is possibly TRBD1 (6 bases). V lost 1 base and J 4 bases, leaving 18 bases between the germline ends. Germline assignment: CDR1 SGHAT and CDR2 FQNNGV. The CDR3 runs 17 residues. CDR3 nucleotide sequence: TGTGCCAGCAGCTTAGCTTCAGGGGCGATAGTACCAGATACGCAGTATTTT. Protein: CASSLASGAIVPDTQYF.

The chain recombines TRBV20-1 with TRBJ1-3, with D possibly matching TRBD1 (5 bases). Trimming left V 6 bases short and J 8 bases short, with 14 bases between. The CDR3 loop spans 12 amino acids. Germline loops: CDR1 DFQATT, CDR2 SNEGSKA (reference sequence). The CDR3 DNA is TGCAGTGCAGGGGAGGTGGGGGACACCATATATTTT. Its protein product is CSAGEVGDTIYF.

This clonotype was picked up a small number of times. V gene TRBV12-3 or TRBV12-4 combines with J gene TRBJ2-3; possibly TRBD1 for D (6 bases). This CDR3 spans 14 amino acids. Trimming left V 5 bases short and J 5 bases short, with 14 bases between. The CDR3 bases are TGTGCCAGCAGTCACAGGGTTCAAAGAGATACGCAGTATTTT. This sequence encodes CASSHRVQRDTQYF.

About this clonotype itself: The junction departs from the called germline gene at one end, perhaps through a read error. The chain has TRBV11-2 and TRBJ2-7, with D possibly TRBD1 on 6 matching bases. Germline V gene lookup returns CDR1 SGHAT and CDR2 FQNNGV. This CDR3 has 15 amino acids. The CDR3 spells CASSSIRTAAYKQYF. The DNA for the CDR3 is TGTGCCAGCAGCTCTATCAGGACAGCAGCCTACAAGCAGTACTTC. Full variable domain (outside the CDR3, taken from reference TRBV11-2 and TRBJ2-7): EAGVAQSPRYKIIEKRQSVAFWCNPISGHATLYWYQQILGQGPKLLIQFQNNGVVDDSQLPKDRFSAERLKGVDSTLKIQPAKLEDSAVYLCASSSIRTAAYKQYFGPGTRLTVT.

The chain combines TRBV10-2 with TRBJ2-7; D is ambiguous. The CDR3 runs to 13 residues. Trimming removed 6 bases from V and 3 bases from J, with 12 bases in between. Germline CDR1 and CDR2: WSHSY and SAAADI. The CDR3: CASSMSRVYEQYF. CDR3 DNA sequence: TGCGCCAGCAGCATGTCCCGGGTCTACGAGCAGTACTTC.

This clonotype was counted at least ten times. This chain links TRBV4-1 with TRBJ2-5; no reliable D call. Germline V lookup: CDR1 MGHRA, CDR2 YSYEKL. V was shortened by 4 bases and J by 0 bases, with 6 bases between the two germline ends. The CDR3 length is 13 residues. The CDR3 loop is CASSPLYQETQYF. The CDR3 region has the DNA TGCGCCAGCAGCCCTTTGTACCAAGAGACCCAGTACTTC.

This chain joins TRBV18 and TRBJ1-3; D is undetermined. Germline V CDR1 and CDR2: KGHSH, LQKENI. This CDR3 spans 15 amino acids. The V end lost 3 bases, the J end lost 0 bases, and 9 bases lay between the germline ends. The CDR3 loop reads CASSPGPNSGNTIYF. The CDR3 DNA reads TGTGCCAGCTCACCCGGACCGAACTCTGGAAACACCATATATTTT.

Of note for this clonotype: A read error may be the cause here, since a much bigger clone is one base away. The chain is built from TRBV3-1 and TRBJ2-7, with 8 nucleotides matching TRBD1. The CDR3 is 15 amino acids. Looked up from germline, CDR1 is LGHDT and CDR2 is YNNKEL (reference sequence). The CDR3 DNA is TGTGCCAGCAGCCAGATAGACAGGGGAGTCTACGAGCAGCACTTC. Translating it yields CASSQIDRGVYEQHF.

This clonotype has a handful of counts. The chain links TRBV5-1 to TRBJ1-2, with no clear D. Trimming removed 0 bases at V and 6 bases at J, with 15 bases between. The germline gives CDR1 SGHRS, CDR2 YFSETQ. The CDR3 covers 15 residues. The CDR3 sequence: CASSLEQQSWDGYTF. The CDR3 nucleotides are TGCGCCAGCAGCTTGGAACAGCAGTCGTGGGATGGCTACACCTTC.

This clonotype was recorded a few times. The rearrangement joins TRBV18 to TRBJ2-7; no definite D call. The CDR3 is 13 amino acids. Trimming stripped 3 bases from V and 6 bases from J, with 12 bases between. The germline CDR1 and CDR2 sequences are KGHSH and LQKENI. The CDR3 protein is CASSPYPLVEQYF. Here the CDR3 DNA reads TGTGCCAGCTCACCCTACCCCTTAGTCGAGCAGTACTTC.

This clonotype was detected only a few times. V is TRBV7-9 and J is TRBJ2-7; weak D call: TRBD1 (6 bases). Deletions cut 4 bases from V and 4 bases from J, with 17 bases between. The CDR3 is made up of 15 amino acids. In germline, CDR1 is SEHNR, CDR2 FQNEAQ (reference sequence). The DNA for the CDR3 is TGTGCCAGCAGCTCCGCTTTAATGGGGGCTTACGAGCAGTACTTC. This encodes CASSSALMGAYEQYF.

This chain links TRBV12-3 or TRBV12-4 with TRBJ1-1, with 8 bases identical to TRBD1. V was pared by 7 bases and J by 13 bases, with 17 bases of the junction left unmatched. The CDR3 is 14 amino acids. CDR3 sequence (DNA): TGTGCCAGCACTCCAAGCGGCCCGACAGGGGAGTATTTCTTT. It is translated as CASTPSGPTGEYFF.

In its sample, this clonotype was seen many times. The chain has TRBV5-1 and TRBJ2-1; a possible D gene is TRBD2 (5 bases). This CDR3 is 15 amino acids long. V shed 3 bases and J shed 0 bases, with 10 bases lying between them. Germline V lookup: CDR1 SGHRS, CDR2 YFSETQ. CDR3 in DNA: TGCGCCAGCAGCTCGTCGGGGAGCTCCTACAATGAGCAGTTCTTC. It is translated as CASSSSGSSYNEQFF.

This clonotype turned up a few times. The chain combines TRBV5-6 with TRBJ2-1; the D is unclear. Per germline, CDR1 SGHDT and CDR2 YYEEEE. The CDR3 consists of 13 residues. Trimming removed 2 bases at V and 7 bases at J, with 10 bases between. DNA of the CDR3: TGTGCCAGCAGCTTAACCCCTTTTAATGAGCAGTTCTTC. Translated: CASSLTPFNEQFF. Complete variable domain (other parts from reference TRBV5-6 and TRBJ2-1): DAGVTQSPTHLIKTRGQQVTLRCSPKSGHDTVSWYQQALGQGPQFIFQYYEEEERQRGNFPDRFSGHQFPNYSSELNVNALLLGDSALYLCASSLTPFNEQFFGPGTRLTVL.